The clone carrying this T cell receptor beta chain showed up just a few times. The antigen remains unidentified. TCRdb re-derived calls from the 5' RACE reads in MiXCR, one entry per CDR3 protein. The data hold about 570,000 distinct CDR3 sequences, with around a tenth observed a single time. Healthy Caucasians, and only they, were the donors. These data come from a study of identical twins. Study-wide findings and caveats: Alpha sequences that were out-of-frame and twin-shared showed an excess of low generation probability.

This sample also appeared in a second study, on yellow fever vaccine responses in identical twins.

The receptor was derived from a woman under 30 in good health. Sequenced material: PBMCs.

This chain's CDR3 is CSAREGRSLAYEQYF. For the CDR3, the DNA is TGCAGTGCTAGAGAAGGGAGAAGCCTCGCCTACGAGCAGTACTTC. This chain links TRBV20-1 with TRBJ2-7, with a possible D match to TRBD2 (5 bases). V dropped 0 bases and J dropped 2 bases, with 14 bases sitting between them. CDR3 length: 15 residues. CDR1 and CDR2 from the germline V gene are DFQATT and SNEGSKA (reference sequence).